Listed below are T cell receptor beta chains from one sample, sequenced in a study of T cell changes during pregnancy in multiple sclerosis. TCRdb keeps only in-frame clones here, not all; method: immunoSEQ multiplex PCR. Of about 53,000 clones in the sample, about 90% were seen once. The sequences come from CD4+ T cells from peripheral blood mononuclear cells, collected in the third trimester of pregnancy. The source is a female donor with multiple sclerosis, enrolled in a pregnancy study. Both conserved end residues are trimmed from each CDR3. The order of the fields is CDR3 protein, V gene.

CDR3 protein: ASSEILYSLGSGGYLAGELF; V gene: TRBV6-1
CDR3 protein: ASSLRGTFTDTQY; V gene: TRBV5-1
CDR3 protein: ASSVGGNNSPLH; V gene: TRBV9
CDR3 protein: ASSLWLAKNIQY; V gene: TRBV5-4
CDR3 protein: ASSLEGINEQY; V gene: TRBV7-9
CDR3 protein: ASSRQGATGELF; V gene: TRBV7-7
CDR3 protein: ASGPGLAGDTDTQY; V gene: TRBV12-5
CDR3 protein: ASSPISGTEAF; V gene: TRBV5-1
CDR3 protein: ASSPSGGDGVEQY; V gene: TRBV11-2
CDR3 protein: ASSLSRDRGHVTDTQY; V gene: TRBV5-1
CDR3 protein: ASSLSLPNYQETQY; V gene: TRBV5-1
CDR3 protein: ASSYSPGGSNQPQH; V gene: TRBV6-6
CDR3 protein: ATSRDLTQVGYT; V gene: TRBV15
CDR3 protein: ASSTQTGTNQPQH; V gene: TRBV19
CDR3 protein: ASSSGTPYGYT; V gene: TRBV6-6